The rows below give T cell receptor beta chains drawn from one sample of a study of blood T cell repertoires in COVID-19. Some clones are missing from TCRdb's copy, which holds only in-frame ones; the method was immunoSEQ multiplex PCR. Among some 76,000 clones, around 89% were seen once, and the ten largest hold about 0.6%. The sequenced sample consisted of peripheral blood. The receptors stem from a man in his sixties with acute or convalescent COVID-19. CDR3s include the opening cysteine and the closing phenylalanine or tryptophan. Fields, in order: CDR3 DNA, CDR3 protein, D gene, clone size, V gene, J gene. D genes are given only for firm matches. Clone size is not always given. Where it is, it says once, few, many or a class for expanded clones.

CDR3 DNA: TGTGCCAGCAGTGAGGTGAGGGCCCATGAGCAGTTCTTC
CDR3 protein: CASSEVRAHEQFF
D gene: NA
clone size: NA
V gene: TRBV2
J gene: TRBJ2-1

CDR3 DNA: TGTGCCAGCAGTCGGGACAGGGCCACCGGGGCCTACGAGCAGTACTTC
CDR3 protein: CASSRDRATGAYEQYF
D gene: TRBD1
clone size: once
V gene: TRBV6-2/TRBV6-3
J gene: TRBJ2-7

CDR3 DNA: TGTGCCAGCAGCCAAGATGGAACCCCCGGGGCAGATACGCAGTATTTT
CDR3 protein: CASSQDGTPGADTQYF
D gene: NA
clone size: NA
V gene: TRBV4-2
J gene: TRBJ2-3

CDR3 DNA: TGTGCCAGCAGCTTAAAGTCGACTTACTACGAGCAGTACTTC
CDR3 protein: CASSLKSTYYEQYF
D gene: NA
clone size: few
V gene: TRBV7-2
J gene: TRBJ2-7

CDR3 DNA: TGCGCCAGCAGCCTAAGACAGGGTCTAGTCGAGGAGCAGTTCTTC
CDR3 protein: CASSLRQGLVEEQFF
D gene: TRBD1
clone size: few
V gene: TRBV5-1
J gene: TRBJ2-1

CDR3 DNA: TGTGCCAGCAGTGAAGGCCCCGGGAATTCACCCCTCCACTTT
CDR3 protein: CASSEGPGNSPLHF
D gene: NA
clone size: once
V gene: TRBV6-1
J gene: TRBJ1-6

CDR3 DNA: TGTGCCAGCAGTGCACATCGAAGCGTTGGCGAGCAGTACTTC
CDR3 protein: CASSAHRSVGEQYF
D gene: NA
clone size: NA
V gene: TRBV28
J gene: TRBJ2-7

CDR3 DNA: TGTGCCAGCAGCTTAATCCGCGGGAGAGGGTACAATGAGCAGTTCTTC
CDR3 protein: CASSLIRGRGYNEQFF
D gene: TRBD2
clone size: NA
V gene: TRBV7-3
J gene: TRBJ2-1

CDR3 DNA: TGTGCCAGCAGTTACTCTAGGGACAGAGACAAGCAGTACTTC
CDR3 protein: CASSYSRDRDKQYF
D gene: TRBD1
clone size: NA
V gene: TRBV6-6
J gene: TRBJ2-7

CDR3 DNA: TGTGCCAGCATTAGGGACAGATTTGCAACTAATGAAAAACTGTTTTTT
CDR3 protein: CASIRDRFATNEKLFF
D gene: TRBD1
clone size: NA
V gene: TRBV2
J gene: TRBJ1-4

CDR3 DNA: TGTGCCAGCAGCGTAAGGAGGTCTGGGGCCAACGTCCTGACTTTC
CDR3 protein: CASSVRRSGANVLTF
D gene: NA
clone size: NA
V gene: TRBV9
J gene: TRBJ2-6

CDR3 DNA: TGTGCCAGCAGTTACTCGACAGTAAATGAAAAACTGTTTTTT
CDR3 protein: CASSYSTVNEKLFF
D gene: NA
clone size: NA
V gene: TRBV6-6
J gene: TRBJ1-4

CDR3 DNA: TGTGCCAGCAGTGAAACTAGCGGGAGGCCGACGGGGCAGTATTTT
CDR3 protein: CASSETSGRPTGQYF
D gene: TRBD2
clone size: NA
V gene: TRBV2
J gene: TRBJ2-3

CDR3 DNA: TGTGCCAGCAGCAACTTTCCGGGGAATGAAAAACTGTTTTTT
CDR3 protein: CASSNFPGNEKLFF
D gene: NA
clone size: NA
V gene: TRBV11-2
J gene: TRBJ1-4

CDR3 DNA: TGTGCCACCAGCTCCGACAGGGGGCGGGGGACTAATGAAAAACTGTTTTTT
CDR3 protein: CATSSDRGRGTNEKLFF
D gene: TRBD1
clone size: NA
V gene: TRBV15
J gene: TRBJ1-4

CDR3 DNA: TGTGCCAGTAGTAACCCGACAGGGATGGATACGCAGTATTTT
CDR3 protein: CASSNPTGMDTQYF
D gene: TRBD1
clone size: NA
V gene: TRBV19
J gene: TRBJ2-3

CDR3 DNA: TGCGCCAGCAGCTTAAGCGGGAGGGCCCTGGATACGCAGTATTTT
CDR3 protein: CASSLSGRALDTQYF
D gene: TRBD2
clone size: NA
V gene: TRBV5-1
J gene: TRBJ2-3

CDR3 DNA: TGTGCCAGTCAAAAGGGACTTCACTACGAGCAGTACTTC
CDR3 protein: CASQKGLHYEQYF
D gene: NA
clone size: NA
V gene: TRBV19
J gene: TRBJ2-7

CDR3 DNA: TGTGCCAGCAGCTTTAGACAGGGACACTCTGGGGCCAACGTCCTGACTTTC
CDR3 protein: CASSFRQGHSGANVLTF
D gene: TRBD1
clone size: NA
V gene: TRBV5-5
J gene: TRBJ2-6

CDR3 DNA: TGTGCCAGCAGTGACCTAACCATGCCGTATAATTCACCCCTCCACTTT
CDR3 protein: CASSDLTMPYNSPLHF
D gene: NA
clone size: NA
V gene: TRBV6-4
J gene: TRBJ1-6

CDR3 DNA: TGTGCTAGTGGGACGCAGGGGGCAGGCTACACCTTC
CDR3 protein: CASGTQGAGYTF
D gene: TRBD1
clone size: NA
V gene: TRBV12-5
J gene: TRBJ1-2

CDR3 DNA: TGCGCCAGCAGCTTGGAGGGGATGGGGCAGTATGGCTACACCTTC
CDR3 protein: CASSLEGMGQYGYTF
D gene: NA
clone size: NA
V gene: TRBV5-1
J gene: TRBJ1-2

CDR3 DNA: TGTGCCTGGGGGGGACAGGGAGATCAGCCCCAGCATTTT
CDR3 protein: CAWGGQGDQPQHF
D gene: TRBD1
clone size: NA
V gene: TRBV30
J gene: TRBJ1-5

CDR3 DNA: TGTGCCAGCAGTTCCCCTGCGGGGCTCCAGGTGGGCTACACCTTC
CDR3 protein: CASSSPAGLQVGYTF
D gene: NA
clone size: once
V gene: TRBV5-4
J gene: TRBJ1-2

CDR3 DNA: TGTGCCAGCGGACAGGAGAGGGCTGAAGCTTTCTTT
CDR3 protein: CASGQERAEAFF
D gene: TRBD1
clone size: NA
V gene: TRBV14
J gene: TRBJ1-1

CDR3 DNA: TGTGCCAGCGGAGAGGGTTTTACTGAAGCTTTCTTT
CDR3 protein: CASGEGFTEAFF
D gene: NA
clone size: once
V gene: TRBV12-3/TRBV12-4
J gene: TRBJ1-1

CDR3 DNA: TGTGCCAGCAGCCGGGACAGGGGCCTTGGTACGCAGTATTTT
CDR3 protein: CASSRDRGLGTQYF
D gene: TRBD1
clone size: NA
V gene: TRBV6-5
J gene: TRBJ2-3

CDR3 DNA: TGTGCCAGCAGTTTGGGGCACCCAGATACGCAGTATTTT
CDR3 protein: CASSLGHPDTQYF
D gene: NA
clone size: NA
V gene: TRBV12-3/TRBV12-4
J gene: TRBJ2-3

CDR3 DNA: TGTGCCAGCAGCTTATATAGTACTAGCCTGGTGGGGACCCAGTACTTC
CDR3 protein: CASSLYSTSLVGTQYF
D gene: NA
clone size: few
V gene: TRBV11-1
J gene: TRBJ2-5

CDR3 DNA: TGTGCCAGCAGTTACTCGCAGGACAGTTTTTGGTATGGCTACACCTTC
CDR3 protein: CASSYSQDSFWYGYTF
D gene: NA
clone size: once
V gene: TRBV6-5
J gene: TRBJ1-2

CDR3 DNA: TGCGCCAGCAGCTTGCCAGGACAAGAATACAATGAGCAGTTCTTC
CDR3 protein: CASSLPGQEYNEQFF
D gene: NA
clone size: once
V gene: TRBV5-1
J gene: TRBJ2-1

CDR3 DNA: TGTGCCACCCGACAGGGGACCTACAATGAGCAGTTCTTC
CDR3 protein: CATRQGTYNEQFF
D gene: TRBD1
clone size: NA
V gene: TRBV2
J gene: TRBJ2-1

CDR3 DNA: TGTGCCAGTAGTACGCAGGGACTACCGTACAATGAGCAGTTCTTC
CDR3 protein: CASSTQGLPYNEQFF
D gene: TRBD2
clone size: NA
V gene: TRBV19
J gene: TRBJ2-1

CDR3 DNA: TGTGCCAGCAGCTTGGACCCCAGGCTGGGGGGAGCTTTCTTT
CDR3 protein: CASSLDPRLGGAFF
D gene: NA
clone size: NA
V gene: TRBV5-4
J gene: TRBJ1-1

CDR3 DNA: TGTGCCATCAGTGAGTCGCCCGGGGGGTCTAGGAACACCATATATTTT
CDR3 protein: CAISESPGGSRNTIYF
D gene: NA
clone size: NA
V gene: TRBV10-3
J gene: TRBJ1-3

CDR3 DNA: TGTGCCAGTAGTCTGATCGCCGGGACAGGGACAGATGGCTACACCTTC
CDR3 protein: CASSLIAGTGTDGYTF
D gene: TRBD1
clone size: few
V gene: TRBV19
J gene: TRBJ1-2

CDR3 DNA: TGTGCCACCAGCTTTGACTCTGTGCTCCCCCATACGCAGTATTTT
CDR3 protein: CATSFDSVLPHTQYF
D gene: NA
clone size: NA
V gene: TRBV15
J gene: TRBJ2-3

CDR3 DNA: TGTGCCAGCACAAGGACAGGGGCGGAGGGCTACACCTTC
CDR3 protein: CASTRTGAEGYTF
D gene: TRBD1
clone size: NA
V gene: TRBV28
J gene: TRBJ1-2

CDR3 DNA: TGTGCCAGCAGTTTATCCGGGACTAGCGGGGGACATGAGCAGTTCTTC
CDR3 protein: CASSLSGTSGGHEQFF
D gene: TRBD2
clone size: NA
V gene: TRBV27
J gene: TRBJ2-1

CDR3 DNA: TGCGCCAGCCGACGCTTCGCTGGGGGACAGGACTCTGGAAACACCATATATTTT
CDR3 protein: CASRRFAGGQDSGNTIYF
D gene: TRBD1
clone size: NA
V gene: TRBV5-1
J gene: TRBJ1-3

CDR3 DNA: TGTGCCAGCAGTGGGGACAGGGGTTTAACAGATACGCAGTATTTT
CDR3 protein: CASSGDRGLTDTQYF
D gene: TRBD1
clone size: NA
V gene: TRBV2
J gene: TRBJ2-3

CDR3 DNA: TGTGCTAGTTTGGGGGCGGCATCCTACAATGAGCAGTTCTTC
CDR3 protein: CASLGAASYNEQFF
D gene: NA
clone size: once
V gene: TRBV12-5
J gene: TRBJ2-1

CDR3 DNA: TGTGCCAGCAGTGATACGGGGAACTATGGCTACACCTTC
CDR3 protein: CASSDTGNYGYTF
D gene: NA
clone size: NA
V gene: TRBV2
J gene: TRBJ1-2

CDR3 DNA: TGTGCCACCAGTGACCATTCGGGAGGCTCCTACAATGAGCAGTTCTTC
CDR3 protein: CATSDHSGGSYNEQFF
D gene: TRBD2
clone size: NA
V gene: TRBV24-1
J gene: TRBJ2-1

CDR3 DNA: TGTGTCTGGAGTTGGCAGGGTAATCAGCCCCAGCATTTT
CDR3 protein: CVWSWQGNQPQHF
D gene: NA
clone size: NA
V gene: TRBV30
J gene: TRBJ1-5

CDR3 DNA: TGTGCCAGCAGCTTAGACAAGGGGGAAGCTTTCTTT
CDR3 protein: CASSLDKGEAFF
D gene: NA
clone size: NA
V gene: TRBV13
J gene: TRBJ1-1

CDR3 DNA: TGCAGTGCTAGTATCTCGACAGGGGGCGACACCGGGGAGCTGTTTTTT
CDR3 protein: CSASISTGGDTGELFF
D gene: TRBD1
clone size: once
V gene: TRBV20-1
J gene: TRBJ2-2

CDR3 DNA: TGCGCCAGCAGTGGAACGGGAGGGCCGGGCACAGATACGCAGTATTTT
CDR3 protein: CASSGTGGPGTDTQYF
D gene: TRBD2
clone size: NA
V gene: TRBV10-1
J gene: TRBJ2-3

CDR3 DNA: TGTGCCAGCAGTTTAATGTACAGGGGGCAAGACGAGCAGTACTTC
CDR3 protein: CASSLMYRGQDEQYF
D gene: TRBD1
clone size: NA
V gene: TRBV28
J gene: TRBJ2-7

CDR3 DNA: TGCGCCAGCAGCTGGGGACTAGCGGGAGTCGGAAATGAGCAGTTCTTC
CDR3 protein: CASSWGLAGVGNEQFF
D gene: TRBD2
clone size: NA
V gene: TRBV5-1
J gene: TRBJ2-1

CDR3 DNA: TGTGCCAGCAGCGCCGGCGACAGAGCTATGGGGCCCCTCCACTTT
CDR3 protein: CASSAGDRAMGPLHF
D gene: NA
clone size: once
V gene: TRBV9
J gene: TRBJ1-6

CDR3 DNA: TGTGCCAGCTCACCACCGGGCCTAGCGGGGTACAATGAGCAGTTCTTC
CDR3 protein: CASSPPGLAGYNEQFF
D gene: TRBD2
clone size: NA
V gene: TRBV18
J gene: TRBJ2-1